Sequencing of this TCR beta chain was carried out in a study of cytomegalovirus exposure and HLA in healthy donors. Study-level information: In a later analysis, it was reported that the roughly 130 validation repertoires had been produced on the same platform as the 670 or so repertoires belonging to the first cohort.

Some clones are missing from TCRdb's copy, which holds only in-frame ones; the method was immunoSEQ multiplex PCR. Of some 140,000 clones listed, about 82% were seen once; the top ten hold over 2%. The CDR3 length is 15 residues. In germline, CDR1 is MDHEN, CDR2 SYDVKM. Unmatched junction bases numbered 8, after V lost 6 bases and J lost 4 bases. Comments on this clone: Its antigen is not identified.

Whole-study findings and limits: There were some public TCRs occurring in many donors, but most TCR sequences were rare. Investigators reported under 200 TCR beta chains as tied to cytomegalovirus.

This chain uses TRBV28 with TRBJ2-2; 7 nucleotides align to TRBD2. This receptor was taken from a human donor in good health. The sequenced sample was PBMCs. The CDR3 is CASSLPGLPTGELFF. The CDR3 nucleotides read TGTGCCAGCAGCCTTCCGGGACTACCCACCGGGGAGCTGTTTTTT.